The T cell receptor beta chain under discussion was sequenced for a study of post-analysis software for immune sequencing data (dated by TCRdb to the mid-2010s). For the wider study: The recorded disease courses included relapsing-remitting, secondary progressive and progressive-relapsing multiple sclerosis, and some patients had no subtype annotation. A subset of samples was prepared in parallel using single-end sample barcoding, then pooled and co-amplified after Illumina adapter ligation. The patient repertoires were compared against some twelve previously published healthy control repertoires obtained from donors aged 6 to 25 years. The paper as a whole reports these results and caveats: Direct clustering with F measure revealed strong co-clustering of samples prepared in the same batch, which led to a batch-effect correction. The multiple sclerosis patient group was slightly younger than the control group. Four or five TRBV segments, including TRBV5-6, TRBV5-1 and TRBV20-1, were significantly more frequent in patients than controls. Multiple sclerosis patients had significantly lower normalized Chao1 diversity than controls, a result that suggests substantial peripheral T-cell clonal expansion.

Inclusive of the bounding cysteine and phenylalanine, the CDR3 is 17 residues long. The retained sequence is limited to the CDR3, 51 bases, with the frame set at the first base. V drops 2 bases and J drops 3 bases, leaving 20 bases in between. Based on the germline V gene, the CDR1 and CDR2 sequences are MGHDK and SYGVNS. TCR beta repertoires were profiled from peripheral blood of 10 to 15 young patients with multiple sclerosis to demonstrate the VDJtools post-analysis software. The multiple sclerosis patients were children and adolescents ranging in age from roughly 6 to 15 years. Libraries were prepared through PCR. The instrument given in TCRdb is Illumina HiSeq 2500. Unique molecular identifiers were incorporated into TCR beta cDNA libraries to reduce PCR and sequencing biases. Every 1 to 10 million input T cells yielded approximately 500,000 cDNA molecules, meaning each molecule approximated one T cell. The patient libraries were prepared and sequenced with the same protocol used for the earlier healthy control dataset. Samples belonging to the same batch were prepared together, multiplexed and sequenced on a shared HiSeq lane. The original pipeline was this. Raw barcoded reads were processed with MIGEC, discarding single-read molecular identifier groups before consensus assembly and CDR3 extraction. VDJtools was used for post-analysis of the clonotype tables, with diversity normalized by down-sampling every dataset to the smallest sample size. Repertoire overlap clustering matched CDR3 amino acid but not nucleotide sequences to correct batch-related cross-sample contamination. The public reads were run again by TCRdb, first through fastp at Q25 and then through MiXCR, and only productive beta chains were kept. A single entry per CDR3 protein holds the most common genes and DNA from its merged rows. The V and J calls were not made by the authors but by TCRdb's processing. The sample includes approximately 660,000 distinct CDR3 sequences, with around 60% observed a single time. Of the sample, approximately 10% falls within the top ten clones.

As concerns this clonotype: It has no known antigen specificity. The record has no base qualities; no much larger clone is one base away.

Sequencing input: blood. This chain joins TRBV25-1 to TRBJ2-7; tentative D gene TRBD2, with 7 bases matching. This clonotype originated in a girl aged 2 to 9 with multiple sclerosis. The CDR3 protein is CASSEGGGPAGLYEQYF. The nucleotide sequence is TGTGCCAGCAGTGAAGGGGGGGGCCCTGCTGGCCTCTACGAGCAGTACTTC.